Listed below are T cell receptor beta chains from one sample, sequenced in a study of cytomegalovirus exposure and HLA in healthy donors. Clones were read by immunoSEQ multiplex PCR, and TCRdb kept only the in-frame ones, dropping some. Of 200,000 to 250,000 clones in the sample, around 90% were seen once. Material: PBMCs. These TCRs come from a woman younger than 35 in good health and CMV-seropositive. CDR3s include the opening cysteine and the closing phenylalanine or tryptophan. The D gene is left open where the match is weak. The size field is filled for only some rows; it gives once, few, many or a size class.

>14|.|TRBV19|TRBJ2-7|.
TGTGCCAGTGGCCTTCTAGCGAGCTCCTACGAGCAGTACTTC
CASGLLASSYEQYF
>17|.|TRBV21-1|TRBJ1-2|.
TGTGCCAGCAGCGCAATCCCGACGGGACAGACTAACTATGGCTACACCTTC
CASSAIPTGQTNYGYTF
>14|TRBD1|TRBV7-7|TRBJ2-5|once
TGTGCTAGCAGTCCGACAGGGGTCCAAGAGACCCAGTACTTC
CASSPTGVQETQYF
>13|.|TRBV5-4|TRBJ2-7|.
TGTGCCAGCAGCTTGGAGCTTCCGAACGAGCAGTACTTC
CASSLELPNEQYF
>14|TRBD1|TRBV29-1|TRBJ2-5|.
TGCAGTGGATCTAACAGGGGGAGCCAAGAGACCCAGTACTTC
CSGSNRGSQETQYF
>14|.|TRBV30|TRBJ1-4|.
TGTGCCTGGAGGGCCCGAGGAACTAATGAAAAACTGTTTTTT
CAWRARGTNEKLFF
>14|TRBD1|TRBV5-1|TRBJ1-1|.
TGCGCCAGCAGCATGGGACAGATGAACACTGAAGCTTTCTTT
CASSMGQMNTEAFF
>14|TRBD2|TRBV29-1|TRBJ2-3|.
TGCAGCGGGGTAGCGGGATTCGGCACAGATACGCAGTATTTT
CSGVAGFGTDTQYF
>12|.|TRBV29-1|TRBJ1-1|.
TGCAGCGCCGGGACTGACTTCACTGAAGCTTTCTTT
CSAGTDFTEAFF
>16|TRBD1|TRBV7-2|TRBJ2-7|.
TGTGCCAGCAGCTTTACCCCGACAGGGTGGGGATACGAGCAGTACTTC
CASSFTPTGWGYEQYF
>15|.|TRBV27|TRBJ1-5|once
TGTGCCAGCTGCAAAGGGTCAGCGGGGGTTCAGCCCCAGCATTTT
CASCKGSAGVQPQHF
>16|.|TRBV7-9|TRBJ1-4|once
TGTGCCAGCAGCTTAGTCGGGGGGCCGGCTAATGAAAAACTGTTTTTT
CASSLVGGPANEKLFF
>12|.|TRBV28|TRBJ1-5|.
TGTGCCAGCAGTTTAGAGGCGCGACCCCAGCATTTT
CASSLEARPQHF
>14|.|TRBV9|TRBJ2-6|.
TGTGCCAGCAGTGAGTCTACCGGGGCCAACGTCCTGACTTTC
CASSESTGANVLTF
>12|.|TRBV12-5|TRBJ1-5|.
TGTGCTAGTGGTTTAGGGGGTCAGCCCCAGCATTTT
CASGLGGQPQHF
>14|TRBD2|TRBV6-6|TRBJ2-7|once
TGTGCCAGCAGTTACACCCGGGGGGCCTACGAGCAGTACTTC
CASSYTRGAYEQYF
>14|TRBD1|TRBV28|TRBJ1-2|.
TGTGCCAGCAGTCAACAGGGGGGGTACTATGGCTACACCTTC
CASSQQGGYYGYTF
>17|TRBD1|TRBV28|TRBJ1-2|.
TGTGCCAGCAGCCACAGACAGGGTTTACGCTCTAGGGGTGGCTACACCTTC
CASSHRQGLRSRGGYTF
>14|.|TRBV11-2|TRBJ1-3|.
TGTGCCAGCAGCTCCTTGAGTTCTGGAAACACCATATATTTT
CASSSLSSGNTIYF
>16|TRBD1|TRBV19|TRBJ1-2|.
TGTGCCAGTAGTTCGGGACAGGGGCGGATAGGCTATGGCTACACCTTC
CASSSGQGRIGYGYTF
>17|TRBD2|TRBV15|TRBJ2-3|.
TGTGCCACCAGCAGAGGGAAGACTAGCGGGATTACAGATACGCAGTATTTT
CATSRGKTSGITDTQYF
>14|TRBD2|TRBV10-3|TRBJ2-5|.
TGTGCCATCGCAGGCGGGGGGGGCGGAGAGACCCAGTACTTC
CAIAGGGGGETQYF
>14|.|TRBV10-1|TRBJ2-1|.
TGCGCCAGCAGTGAGCATGTAGCGGTCAACGAGCAGTTCTTC
CASSEHVAVNEQFF
>12|.|TRBV19|TRBJ2-5|medium-sized
TGTGCCAGTAGTCCGGCCGGGGAGACCCAGTACTTC
CASSPAGETQYF
>17|TRBD2|TRBV27|TRBJ2-7|.
TGTGCCAGCAGTGCAATGGGGGTAGCGGGAGGTTTCGACGAGCAGTACTTC
CASSAMGVAGGFDEQYF
>12|.|TRBV7-2|TRBJ1-5|.
TGTGCCAGCAGCTTATACAATCAGCCCCAGCATTTT
CASSLYNQPQHF
>12|.|TRBV9|TRBJ2-7|.
TGTGCCAGCAGCGTAAGTGGTCGGGAGCAGTACTTC
CASSVSGREQYF
>17|TRBD1|TRBV4-1|TRBJ2-3|.
TGCGCCAGCAGCCAAGATGCGGGACAGGGGGCTGGTGGTACGCAGTATTTT
CASSQDAGQGAGGTQYF